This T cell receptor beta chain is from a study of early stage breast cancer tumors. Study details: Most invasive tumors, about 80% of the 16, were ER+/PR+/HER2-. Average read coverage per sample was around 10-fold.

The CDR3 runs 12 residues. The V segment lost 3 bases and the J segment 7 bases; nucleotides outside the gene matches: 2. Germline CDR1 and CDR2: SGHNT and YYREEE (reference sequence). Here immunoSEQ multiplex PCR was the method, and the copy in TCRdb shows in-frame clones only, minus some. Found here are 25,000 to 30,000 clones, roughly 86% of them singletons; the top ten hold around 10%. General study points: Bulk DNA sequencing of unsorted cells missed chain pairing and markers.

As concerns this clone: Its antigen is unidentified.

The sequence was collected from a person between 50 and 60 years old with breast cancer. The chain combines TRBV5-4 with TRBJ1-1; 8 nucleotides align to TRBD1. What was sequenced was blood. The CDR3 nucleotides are TGTGCCAGCAGCTCCGGGACAGGTGAAGCTTTCTTT. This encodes CASSSGTGEAFF.